What follows are 15 T cell receptor beta chains derived from one specimen sequenced in a study of control samples from healthy donors and cancer patients (dated by TCRdb to the early 2020s). Library prep was done by the immunoSEQ multiplex PCR assay. Drawn from immuneACCESS, this table holds only the in-frame rearrangements with V and J called that TCRdb kept. Clones are partly lost; checked studies trace under half to an unresolved V gene and leave the rest unexplained. Within this sample are under 150,000 clones, with approximately 91% of them counted one time only. The ten largest account for 8.7% of the sample. Specimen: blood. All receptors come from a woman aged 25 to 39 in good health.

The chain employs TRBV29-1 and TRBJ1-1, with a tentative D call TRBD1 (5 bases). CDR1 is SQVTM, CDR2 ANQGSEA, per germline. V dropped 6 bases and J dropped 5 bases, with 19 bases sitting between them. The CDR3 has 14 residues. CDR3 protein: CSVGPGTGRTEAFF. CDR3 nucleotide sequence: TGCAGCGTCGGTCCGGGGACCGGGCGGACTGAAGCTTTCTTT. Combining the CDR3 with reference TRBV29-1 and TRBJ1-1 gives the whole variable domain SAVISQKPSRDICQRGTSLTIQCQVDSQVTMMFWYRQQPGQSLTLIATANQGSEATYESGFVIDKFPISRPNLTFSTLTVSNMSPEDSSIYLCSVGPGTGRTEAFFGQGTRLTVV.

Here the CDR3 DNA reads TGTGCCTGGAGTGGTGCAACTAATGAAAAACTGTTTTTT. Its translation is CAWSGATNEKLFF. The J gene is TRBJ1-4, the V gene TRBV30; D remains ambiguous. V lost 1 base and J lost 0, with 3 bases in between. Germline lookup yields CDR1 GTSNPN and CDR2 SVGIG (reference sequence). The CDR3 length is 13 residues.

The V call is TRBV6-1, the J call TRBJ2-5, with 7 bases fitting TRBD2. The CDR3 sequence is 14 residues long. Trimming at V came to 3 bases and at J to 3 bases, leaving 4 bases not matched to a gene. Germline CDR1 and CDR2: MNHNS and SASEGT. CDR3 DNA sequence: TGTGCCAGCAGTGACGGGGGAGGGGAAGAGACCCAGTACTTC. Translation gives CASSDGGGEETQYF.

The chain employs TRBV5-6 and TRBJ2-7, with a weak D call TRBD1 (6 bases). The CDR3 has 14 amino acids. V lost 4 bases, J lost 2 bases, and 13 bases lay in between. Per the germline V gene, CDR1 is SGHDT and CDR2 is YYEEEE. The CDR3 sequence is CASSGGQDPYEQYF. For the CDR3, the DNA is TGTGCCAGCAGCGGGGGACAAGACCCCTACGAGCAGTACTTC.

The genes are TRBV5-1 and TRBJ1-2; tentatively, D is TRBD1 (5 bases). Germline V lookup: CDR1 SGHRS, CDR2 YFSETQ. Trimming cost V 6 bases and J 0 bases, with 15 bases left between them. The CDR3 covers 15 residues. The CDR3 is CASNSGDSSNYGYTF. CDR3 nucleotides: TGCGCCAGCAATTCGGGGGACTCCTCTAACTATGGCTACACCTTC.

Only one count was recorded for this clone. CDR3 in DNA: TGTGCCAGCAGCAAAATCCCAGCGGGAGGCTGGGAGGTGACAGATACGCAGTATTTT. Translated, it gives CASSKIPAGGWEVTDTQYF. The genes are TRBV3-1 (or the pseudogene TRBV3-2) and TRBJ2-3; 9 bases align to TRBD2. Germline V lookup: CDR1 LGHDT, CDR2 YNNKEL (reference sequence). The length of the CDR3 is 19 residues. V was pared by 5 bases and J by 3 bases, with 18 bases of the junction left unmatched.

The chain joins TRBV11-2 to TRBJ2-1; D not resolved. Germline V CDR1 and CDR2: SGHAT, FQNNGV. Trimming took off 6 bases at V and 5 bases at J, with 11 bases between the two ends. The CDR3 loop spans 13 amino acids. The CDR3 sequence: CASRLTNNNEQFF. The CDR3 nucleotides read TGTGCCAGCAGGTTAACTAACAACAATGAGCAGTTCTTC.

The J gene is TRBJ1-5, the V gene TRBV11-2; a possible D gene is TRBD1 (5 bases). The V gene's germline CDR1 is SGHAT and CDR2 FQNNGV. V was shortened by 1 base and J by 6 bases, with 10 bases between the two germline ends. The length of the CDR3 is 14 residues. This CDR3 reads CASSLVGGAQPQHF. Written as DNA, the CDR3 is TGTGCCAGCAGCTTAGTAGGTGGGGCTCAGCCCCAGCATTTT.

The chain combines TRBV29-1 with TRBJ1-1, with a weak D call TRBD1 (5 bases). From germline, CDR1 is SQVTM and CDR2 ANQGSEA. The germline V and J ends were trimmed by 4 bases and 0 bases, with 9 bases remaining between them. This CDR3 is built from 13 residues. The CDR3 is CSVAGRMNTEAFF. The CDR3 DNA reads as TGCAGCGTTGCAGGGAGGATGAACACTGAAGCTTTCTTT.

This clone was seen only a few times. The chain has TRBV6-2 or TRBV6-3 and TRBJ1-2, with D unresolved. The CDR3 has 12 amino acids. The V gene's germline CDR1 is MNHEY and CDR2 SVGEGT. Trimming took 5 bases from V and 5 from J, leaving 9 bases between them. In nucleotides, the CDR3 is TGTGCCAGCAGTCTTTCAGGATATGGCTACACCTTC. Translation gives CASSLSGYGYTF.

This clone was found once. The CDR3 reads CASPQSSGLVLAGELFF. CDR3 bases: TGTGCCAGTCCCCAGTCATCGGGACTAGTGTTGGCCGGGGAGCTGTTTTTT. V and J are TRBV19 and TRBJ2-2; TRBD2 aligns across 8 bases. Germline V CDR1 and CDR2: LNHDA, SQIVND (reference sequence). This CDR3 comprises 17 residues. Losses at the gene ends were 8 bases for V and 6 bases for J; bases not matched to a gene: 17.

The rearrangement joins TRBV10-3 to TRBJ1-1, with no clear D. CDR1 is ENHRY, CDR2 SYGVKD, per germline. CDR3 size: 13 residues. With 4 bases removed from V and 5 bases from J, the gap between germline ends came to 11 bases. CDR3 region: CAISGYLETEAFF. As DNA, the CDR3 is TGTGCCATCAGTGGGTACCTGGAGACTGAAGCTTTCTTT.

The rearrangement links TRBV7-2 to TRBJ1-3; D call uncertain. CDR3 size: 16 residues. Germline CDR1 is SGHTA and CDR2 is FQGNSA. V dropped 2 bases and J dropped 0 bases, with 11 bases sitting between them. The CDR3 loop is CASSLTGENSGNTIYF. CDR3 sequence (DNA): TGTGCCAGCAGCTTAACGGGCGAAAACTCTGGAAACACCATATATTTT.

V is TRBV18 and J is TRBJ2-5, with TRBD1 identical over 7 bases. CDR1 is KGHSH and CDR2 is LQKENI in the germline V gene. The length of the CDR3 is 17 residues. V lost 3 bases, J lost 0 bases, and 10 bases stayed unmatched. CDR3 protein: CASSPIRQGGYQETQYF. The CDR3, as DNA: TGTGCCAGCTCACCCATCAGACAGGGCGGGTACCAAGAGACCCAGTACTTC.

This chain connects TRBV3-1 (or the pseudogene TRBV3-2) to TRBJ2-5; D possibly corresponds to TRBD2 (6 bases). This CDR3 has 14 amino acids. V was trimmed by 1 base and J by 4 bases, leaving 10 bases between them. Looked up from germline, CDR1 is LGHDT and CDR2 is YNNKEL (reference sequence). The CDR3 DNA follows: TGTGCCAGCAGCCAAGGGGCGGGGTTAGAGACCCAGTACTTC. Protein: CASSQGAGLETQYF.